A selection of T cell receptor beta chains follows, all from one sample in a study of shared clonotypes between healthy human individuals. Repertoires were generated with immunoSEQ multiplex PCR, while TCRdb's copy carries only in-frame clones and drops some. The sample has over a million clones; under 80% are singletons. Specimen: memory CD4+ T cells sorted from blood. These receptors all come from a man younger than 30 in good health. Each CDR3 is given with its conserved first and last residue. D genes are given only for firm matches. Only part of the rows carry a size: once, few, many, or a class if the clone is expanded.

D gene: .
clone size: .
J gene: TRBJ1-2
V gene: TRBV7-2
CDR3 protein: CASSSYQGMSGYTF
CDR3 DNA: TGTGCCAGCAGCTCCTACCAGGGGATGTCTGGCTACACCTTC

D gene: TRBD2
clone size: .
J gene: TRBJ2-7
V gene: TRBV5-4
CDR3 protein: CASSLNGLARSYEQYF
CDR3 DNA: TGTGCCAGCAGCCTCAACGGACTAGCTCGCTCCTACGAGCAGTACTTC

D gene: .
clone size: .
J gene: TRBJ2-7
V gene: TRBV7-3
CDR3 protein: CASSLTAGSYEQYF
CDR3 DNA: TGTGCCAGCAGCTTAACGGCAGGGTCCTACGAGCAGTACTTC

D gene: .
clone size: .
J gene: TRBJ1-1
V gene: TRBV5-1
CDR3 protein: CASSETATVNTEAFF
CDR3 DNA: TGCGCCAGCAGCGAAACAGCGACAGTGAACACTGAAGCTTTCTTT

D gene: .
clone size: .
J gene: TRBJ2-5
V gene: TRBV2
CDR3 protein: CASRNRQAQETQYF
CDR3 DNA: TGTGCCAGCAGGAATAGGCAGGCTCAAGAGACCCAGTACTTC

D gene: TRBD1
clone size: .
J gene: TRBJ1-4
V gene: TRBV6-1
CDR3 protein: CASSEAQGIEKLFF
CDR3 DNA: TGTGCCAGCAGTGAAGCACAGGGGATTGAAAAACTGTTTTTT

D gene: TRBD2
clone size: .
J gene: TRBJ2-5
V gene: TRBV7-7
CDR3 protein: CASSRDLAGGRETQYF
CDR3 DNA: TGTGCTAGCAGCCGAGATCTAGCGGGGGGTCGGGAGACCCAGTACTTC

D gene: TRBD1
clone size: .
J gene: TRBJ2-1
V gene: TRBV6-6
CDR3 protein: CASSTPTGSSYNEQFF
CDR3 DNA: TGTGCCAGCAGTACGCCGACAGGGAGCTCCTACAATGAGCAGTTCTTC

D gene: .
clone size: few
J gene: TRBJ1-1
V gene: TRBV6-5
CDR3 protein: CASSPQGNTEAFF
CDR3 DNA: TGTGCCAGCAGTCCCCAAGGGAACACTGAAGCTTTCTTT

D gene: .
clone size: many
J gene: TRBJ2-5
V gene: TRBV7-9
CDR3 protein: CASSSQGSGRETQYF
CDR3 DNA: TGTGCCAGCAGCTCACAGGGCTCAGGACGGGAGACCCAGTACTTC

D gene: .
clone size: .
J gene: TRBJ2-5
V gene: TRBV30
CDR3 protein: CAWSFGIQETQYF
CDR3 DNA: TGTGCCTGGAGTTTCGGTATTCAAGAGACCCAGTACTTC

D gene: .
clone size: .
J gene: TRBJ1-2
V gene: TRBV5-1
CDR3 protein: CASSLVTGNYGYTF
CDR3 DNA: TGCGCCAGCAGCTTGGTGACGGGAAACTATGGCTACACCTTC

D gene: .
clone size: .
J gene: TRBJ1-4
V gene: TRBV27
CDR3 protein: CASSSLGGAQKLFF
CDR3 DNA: TGTGCCAGCAGTTCCCTGGGAGGGGCGCAGAAACTGTTTTTT

D gene: .
clone size: .
J gene: TRBJ2-3
V gene: TRBV9
CDR3 protein: CASSGTPLRGWSDTQYF
CDR3 DNA: TGTGCCAGCAGCGGGACCCCCTTGCGGGGTTGGTCAGATACGCAGTATTTT

D gene: .
clone size: many
J gene: TRBJ1-1
V gene: TRBV5-1
CDR3 protein: CASKQEGRDTEAFF
CDR3 DNA: TGCGCCAGCAAACAGGAGGGCAGGGACACTGAAGCTTTCTTT

D gene: .
clone size: .
J gene: TRBJ2-5
V gene: TRBV2
CDR3 protein: CASSQGVRGEETQYF
CDR3 DNA: TGTGCCAGCAGCCAAGGGGTCAGGGGTGAAGAGACCCAGTACTTC

D gene: TRBD1
clone size: .
J gene: TRBJ2-3
V gene: TRBV10-2
CDR3 protein: CASSLHRGQTDTQYF
CDR3 DNA: TGCGCCAGCAGTCTCCACAGGGGGCAAACAGATACGCAGTATTTT

D gene: .
clone size: .
J gene: TRBJ1-1
V gene: TRBV2
CDR3 protein: CASSVSSGAMNTEAFF
CDR3 DNA: TGTGCCAGCAGTGTCTCGTCCGGGGCCATGAACACTGAAGCTTTCTTT

D gene: .
clone size: .
J gene: TRBJ1-1
V gene: TRBV2
CDR3 protein: CASNQGGGAEAFF
CDR3 DNA: TGTGCCAGCAATCAGGGAGGCGGCGCTGAAGCTTTCTTT

D gene: TRBD1
clone size: .
J gene: TRBJ2-7
V gene: TRBV5-1
CDR3 protein: CASSFAGTGVAYEQYF
CDR3 DNA: TGCGCCAGCAGCTTCGCCGGGACAGGGGTGGCCTACGAGCAGTACTTC

D gene: .
clone size: .
J gene: TRBJ2-3
V gene: TRBV28
CDR3 protein: CASGWHDTQYF
CDR3 DNA: TGTGCCAGCGGGTGGCATGATACGCAGTATTTT

D gene: TRBD2
clone size: once
J gene: TRBJ2-1
V gene: TRBV28
CDR3 protein: CASSGGYNEQFF
CDR3 DNA: TGTGCCAGCTCGGGGGGGTACAATGAGCAGTTCTTC